A selection of T cell receptor beta chains follows, all from one sample in a study of metastatic and nonmetastatic thyroid tumors. TCRdb recomputed clones from the PCR reads via MiXCR. Among tens of thousands of clones, roughly 4.2% were seen once, and the ten largest hold around a fifth. The sample taken for sequencing was blood. The source of these receptors is a female donor with papillary thyroid cancer or a benign thyroid nodule (not recorded which). Some clones in this sample may be carry-over from other donors' samples. The CDR3 runs from the conserved cysteine through the conserved F or W. Each record gives: J gene, V gene, CDR3 protein.

TRBJ1-1	TRBV6-5	CASKLQTNTEAFF
TRBJ2-1	TRBV5-1	CASSSIRDAEQFF
TRBJ2-7	TRBV20-1	CSADRITSGSYEQYF
TRBJ1-2	TRBV7-9	CASSLGDALPLGGYTF
TRBJ1-2	TRBV18	CASSPPGRVNYGYTF
TRBJ2-3	TRBV7-8	CASSPRLAGGGDTQYF
TRBJ1-4	TRBV19	CASMEGGGNEKLFF
TRBJ2-7	TRBV20-1	CSASGREGLPVEQYF
TRBJ2-3	TRBV30	CAWKRGRVTDTQYF
TRBJ2-7	TRBV9	CASSVDQQTTLQYF
TRBJ2-7	TRBV4-2	CASSRSDSDTYYEQYF
TRBJ2-2	TRBV7-2	CASSLDGRAMGGGELFF
TRBJ1-1	TRBV6-1	CASSPAGPKNEAFF
TRBJ2-3	TRBV11-2	CASSSDRGGRSTDTQYF
TRBJ2-6	TRBV11-2	CASSFERDSYSGANVLTF
TRBJ2-3	TRBV20-1	CSAEGGGSTDTQYF
TRBJ2-1	TRBV6-5	CASSYDVRLVVNEQFF
TRBJ2-7	TRBV20-1	CSASTGGYEQYF
TRBJ2-7	TRBV18	CASSPSFGTGTYEQYF
TRBJ2-2	TRBV24-1	CATSDLAPPNTGELFF
TRBJ1-1	TRBV11-2	CASSLAVGGGTNTEAFF
TRBJ2-5	TRBV2	CASGGGQGETQYF
TRBJ1-1	TRBV27	CASSLGGRSTEAFF
TRBJ2-7	TRBV2	CASSELFSGPYEQYF
TRBJ2-2	TRBV28	CASSLEYPRQGEKTGELFF
TRBJ2-7	TRBV4-2	CASSRVGQGASYEQYF
TRBJ2-4	TRBV27	CASSSWEAKNIQYF
TRBJ1-5	TRBV4-1	CASSPLWNQPQHF
TRBJ2-3	TRBV28	CASSPALGGTQYF
TRBJ1-2	TRBV6-1	CASRQGVSYGYTF
TRBJ2-3	TRBV20-1	CSAPRSTDTQYF
TRBJ1-2	TRBV6-1	CASSENAQTRLSTF
TRBJ1-2	TRBV7-2	CASSLDVRDYGYTF
TRBJ2-2	TRBV6-2/TRBV6-3	CASSYSPSGGIDGELFF
TRBJ1-1	TRBV6-5	CASRLGRQLNTEAFF
TRBJ2-5	TRBV10-3	CAISENGATQETQYF
TRBJ2-7	TRBV5-4	CASGPRQANLGSYEQYF
TRBJ2-3	TRBV6-9	CASSYSSGLTDTQYF
TRBJ2-1	TRBV12-3/TRBV12-4	CASSLAGAGVNEQFF
TRBJ2-2	TRBV28	CASGLAGRSGELFF
TRBJ1-1	TRBV6-5	CASRTSQGGNEDFF
TRBJ1-6	TRBV20-1	CSATDRVVSYNSPLHF
TRBJ2-2	TRBV6-1	CASRVAGWGGTGELFF
TRBJ1-5	TRBV5-8	CASSLDSSNQPQHF
TRBJ2-5	TRBV29-1	CSVVTSGGETQYF
TRBJ2-7	TRBV19	CASSRPGSYEQYF
TRBJ1-4	TRBV18	CASSPRQSTNEKLFF
TRBJ1-1	TRBV28	CASSFGGNTEAFF
TRBJ2-1	TRBV29-1	CSVRDRVANEQFF
TRBJ1-1	TRBV20-1	CSASRGPLNTEAFF
TRBJ1-1	TRBV9	CASSVTGHTYTEAFF
TRBJ2-2	TRBV7-9	CATGRTANTGELFF
TRBJ2-1	TRBV20-1	CSATGSRSYNEQFF
TRBJ1-2	TRBV6-1	CASRTNKGSPFYGYTF
TRBJ2-3	TRBV24-1	CATSIGTDTQYF
TRBJ2-3	TRBV30	CAWSSGRVTDTQYF
TRBJ2-1	TRBV20-1	CSAREPSGTSYNEQFF